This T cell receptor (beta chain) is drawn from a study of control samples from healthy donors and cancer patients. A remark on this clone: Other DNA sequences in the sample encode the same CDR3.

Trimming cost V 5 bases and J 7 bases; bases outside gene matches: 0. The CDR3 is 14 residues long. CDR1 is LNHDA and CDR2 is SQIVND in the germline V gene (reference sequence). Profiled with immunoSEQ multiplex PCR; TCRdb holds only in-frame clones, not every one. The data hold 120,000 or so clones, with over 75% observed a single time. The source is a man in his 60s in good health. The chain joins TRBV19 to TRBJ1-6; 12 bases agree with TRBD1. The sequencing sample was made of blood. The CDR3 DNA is TGTGCCAGTAGTGGGACAGGGGGCAATTCACCCCTCCACTTT. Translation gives CASSGTGGNSPLHF. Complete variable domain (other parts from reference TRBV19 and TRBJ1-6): DGGITQSPKYLFRKEGQNVTLSCEQNLNHDAMYWYRQDPGQGLRLIYYSQIVNDFQKGDIAEGYSVSREKKESFPLTVTSAQKNPTAFYLCASSGTGGNSPLHFGNGTRLTVT.